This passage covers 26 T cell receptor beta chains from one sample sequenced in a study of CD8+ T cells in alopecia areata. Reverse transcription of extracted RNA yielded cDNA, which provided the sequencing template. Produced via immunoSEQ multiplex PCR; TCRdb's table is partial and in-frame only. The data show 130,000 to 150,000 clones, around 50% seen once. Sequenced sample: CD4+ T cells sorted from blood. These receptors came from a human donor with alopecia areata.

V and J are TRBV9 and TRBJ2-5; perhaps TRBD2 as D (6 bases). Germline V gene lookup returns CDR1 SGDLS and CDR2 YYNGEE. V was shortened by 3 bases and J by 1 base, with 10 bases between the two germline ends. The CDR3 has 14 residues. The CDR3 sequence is CASSGVGGQETQYF. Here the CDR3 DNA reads TGTGCCAGCAGCGGAGTGGGGGGCCAAGAGACCCAGTACTTC.

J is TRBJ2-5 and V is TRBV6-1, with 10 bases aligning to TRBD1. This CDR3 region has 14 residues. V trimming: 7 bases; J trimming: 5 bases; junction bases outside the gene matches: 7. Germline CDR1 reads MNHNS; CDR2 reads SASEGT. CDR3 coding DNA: TGTGCCAGCAATCGGGACAGGGGTTGGGAGACCCAGTACTTC. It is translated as CASNRDRGWETQYF.

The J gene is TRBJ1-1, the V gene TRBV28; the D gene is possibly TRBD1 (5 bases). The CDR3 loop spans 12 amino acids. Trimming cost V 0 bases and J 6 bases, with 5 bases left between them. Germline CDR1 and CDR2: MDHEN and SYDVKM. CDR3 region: CASSLWGPEAFF. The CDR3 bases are TGTGCCAGCAGTTTATGGGGACCTGAAGCTTTCTTT.

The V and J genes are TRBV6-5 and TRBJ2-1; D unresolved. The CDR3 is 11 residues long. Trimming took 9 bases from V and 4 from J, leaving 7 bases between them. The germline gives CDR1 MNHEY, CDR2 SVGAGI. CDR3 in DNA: TGTGCCAGTTGGCAGTACAATGAGCAGTTCTTC. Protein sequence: CASWQYNEQFF.

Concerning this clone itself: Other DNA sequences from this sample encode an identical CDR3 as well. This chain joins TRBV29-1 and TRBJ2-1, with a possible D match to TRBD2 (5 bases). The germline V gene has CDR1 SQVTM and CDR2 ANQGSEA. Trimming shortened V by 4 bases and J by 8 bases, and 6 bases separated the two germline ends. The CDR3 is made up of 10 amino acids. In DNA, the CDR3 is TGCAGCGTTGGGCGGGATGAGCAGTTCTTC. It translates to CSVGRDEQFF.

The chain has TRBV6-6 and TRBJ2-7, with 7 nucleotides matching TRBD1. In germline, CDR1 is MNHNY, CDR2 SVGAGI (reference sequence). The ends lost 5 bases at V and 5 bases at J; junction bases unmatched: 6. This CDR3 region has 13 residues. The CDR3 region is CASSTWTGNEQYF. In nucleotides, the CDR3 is TGTGCCAGCAGTACTTGGACAGGTAACGAGCAGTACTTC.

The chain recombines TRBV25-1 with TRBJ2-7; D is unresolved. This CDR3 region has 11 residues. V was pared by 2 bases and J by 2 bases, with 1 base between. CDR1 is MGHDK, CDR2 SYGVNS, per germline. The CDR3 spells CASSEPYEQYF. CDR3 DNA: TGTGCCAGCAGTGAACCCTACGAGCAGTACTTC.

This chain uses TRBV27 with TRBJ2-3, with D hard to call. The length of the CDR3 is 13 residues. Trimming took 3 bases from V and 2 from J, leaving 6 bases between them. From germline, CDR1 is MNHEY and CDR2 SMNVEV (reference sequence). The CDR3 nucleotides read TGTGCCAGCAGTTTTCCGGACACAGATACGCAGTATTTT. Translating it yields CASSFPDTDTQYF.

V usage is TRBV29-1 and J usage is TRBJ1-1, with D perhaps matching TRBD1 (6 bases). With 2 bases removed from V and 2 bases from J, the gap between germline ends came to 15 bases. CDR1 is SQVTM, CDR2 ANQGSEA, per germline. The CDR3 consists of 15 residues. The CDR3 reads CSVELTGFINTEAFF. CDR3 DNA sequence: TGCAGCGTTGAATTAACAGGGTTCATCAACACTGAAGCTTTCTTT.

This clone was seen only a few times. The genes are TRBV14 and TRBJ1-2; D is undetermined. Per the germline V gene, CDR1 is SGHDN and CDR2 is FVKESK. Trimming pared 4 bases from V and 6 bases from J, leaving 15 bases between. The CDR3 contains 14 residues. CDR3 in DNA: TGTGCCAGCAGCCCCCTCATGTTCGGTGATGGCTACACCTTC. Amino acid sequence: CASSPLMFGDGYTF.

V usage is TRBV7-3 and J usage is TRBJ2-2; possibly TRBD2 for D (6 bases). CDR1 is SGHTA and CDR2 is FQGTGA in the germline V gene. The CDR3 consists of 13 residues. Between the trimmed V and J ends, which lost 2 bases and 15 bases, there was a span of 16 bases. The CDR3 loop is CASSLDRGRRVFF. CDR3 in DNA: TGTGCCAGCAGCTTAGATAGAGGAAGGAGGGTGTTTTTT. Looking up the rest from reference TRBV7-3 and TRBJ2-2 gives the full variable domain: GAGVSQTPSNKVTEKGKYVELRCDPISGHTALYWYRQSLGQGPEFLIYFQGTGAADDSGLPNDRFFAVRPEGSVSTLKIQRTERGDSAVYLCASSLDRGRRVFFGEGSRLTVL.

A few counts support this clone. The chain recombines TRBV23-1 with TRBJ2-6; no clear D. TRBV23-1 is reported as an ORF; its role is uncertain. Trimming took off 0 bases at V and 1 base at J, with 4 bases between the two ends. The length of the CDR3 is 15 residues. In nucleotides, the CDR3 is TGCGCCAGCAGTCAATCTTTATCTGGGGCCAACGTCCTGACTTTC. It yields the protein CASSQSLSGANVLTF.

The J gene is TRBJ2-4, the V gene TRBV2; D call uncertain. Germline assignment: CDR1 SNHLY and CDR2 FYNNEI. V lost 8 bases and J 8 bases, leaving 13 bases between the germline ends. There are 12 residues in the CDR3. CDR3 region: CASCNSGDIQYF. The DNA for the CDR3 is TGTGCCAGCTGTAACAGTGGGGACATTCAGTACTTC.

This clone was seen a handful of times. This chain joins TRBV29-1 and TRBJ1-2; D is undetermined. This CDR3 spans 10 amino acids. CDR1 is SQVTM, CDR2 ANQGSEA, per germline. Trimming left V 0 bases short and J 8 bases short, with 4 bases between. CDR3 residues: CSVEDNGYTF. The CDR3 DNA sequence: TGCAGCGTTGAAGATAACGGCTACACCTTC.

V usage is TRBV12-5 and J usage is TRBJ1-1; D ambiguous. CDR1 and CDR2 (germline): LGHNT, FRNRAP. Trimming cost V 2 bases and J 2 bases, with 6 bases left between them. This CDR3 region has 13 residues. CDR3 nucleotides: TGTGCTAGTGGTTTGAGTTTTAACACTGAAGCTTTCTTT. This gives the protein CASGLSFNTEAFF. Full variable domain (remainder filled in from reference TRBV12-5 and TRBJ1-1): DARVTQTPRHKVTEMGQEVTMRCQPILGHNTVFWYRQTMMQGLELLAYFRNRAPLDDSGMPKDRFSAEMPDATLATLKIQPSEPRDSAVYFCASGLSFNTEAFFGQGTRLTVV.

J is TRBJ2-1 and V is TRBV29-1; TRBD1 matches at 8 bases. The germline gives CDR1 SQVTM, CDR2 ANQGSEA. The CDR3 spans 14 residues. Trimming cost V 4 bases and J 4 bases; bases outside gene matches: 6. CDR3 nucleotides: TGCAGCGTTGGTAACAGGGGGACGTACAATGAGCAGTTCTTC. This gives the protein CSVGNRGTYNEQFF.

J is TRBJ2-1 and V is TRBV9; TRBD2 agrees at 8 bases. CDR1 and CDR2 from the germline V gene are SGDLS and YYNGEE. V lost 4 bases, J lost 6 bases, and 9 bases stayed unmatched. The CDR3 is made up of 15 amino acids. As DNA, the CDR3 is TGTGCCAGCAGCTTCACCGGGACTAGTAGCAATGAGCAGTTCTTC. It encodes CASSFTGTSSNEQFF.

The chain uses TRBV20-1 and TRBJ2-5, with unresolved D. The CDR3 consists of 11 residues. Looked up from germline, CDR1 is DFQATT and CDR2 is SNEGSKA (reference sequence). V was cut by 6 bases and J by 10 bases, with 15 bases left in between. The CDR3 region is CSAPSSGIQYF. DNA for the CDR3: TGCAGTGCCCCCTCCTCGGGTATCCAGTACTTC.

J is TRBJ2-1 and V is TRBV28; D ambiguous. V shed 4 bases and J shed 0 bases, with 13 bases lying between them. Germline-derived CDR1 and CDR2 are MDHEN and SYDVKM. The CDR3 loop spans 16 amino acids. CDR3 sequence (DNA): TGTGCCAGCAGTTCCCCAGGATACCGCTCCTACAATGAGCAGTTCTTC. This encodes CASSSPGYRSYNEQFF.

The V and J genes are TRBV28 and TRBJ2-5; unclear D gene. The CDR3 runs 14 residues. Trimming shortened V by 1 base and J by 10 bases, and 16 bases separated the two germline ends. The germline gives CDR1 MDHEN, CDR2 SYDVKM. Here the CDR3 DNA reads TGTGCCAGCAGTTTATCAGCCCCGCGTTTTAGCCAGTACTTC. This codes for CASSLSAPRFSQYF.

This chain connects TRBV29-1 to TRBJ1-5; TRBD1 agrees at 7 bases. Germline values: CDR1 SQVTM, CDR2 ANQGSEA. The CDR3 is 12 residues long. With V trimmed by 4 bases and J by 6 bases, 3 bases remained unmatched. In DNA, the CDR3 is TGCAGCGTTGCACAGGGGAGTCAGCCCCAGCATTTT. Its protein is CSVAQGSQPQHF.

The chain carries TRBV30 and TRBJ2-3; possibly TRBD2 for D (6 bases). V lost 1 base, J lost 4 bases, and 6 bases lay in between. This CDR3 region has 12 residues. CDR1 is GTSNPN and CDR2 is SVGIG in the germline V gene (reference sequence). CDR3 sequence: CAWSGRADTQYF. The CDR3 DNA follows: TGTGCCTGGAGTGGGAGGGCAGATACGCAGTATTTT.

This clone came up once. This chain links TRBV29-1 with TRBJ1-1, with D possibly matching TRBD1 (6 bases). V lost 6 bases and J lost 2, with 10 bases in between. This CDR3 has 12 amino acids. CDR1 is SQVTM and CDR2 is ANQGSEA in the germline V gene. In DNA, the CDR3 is TGCAGCGTCGGGACATCTAACACTGAAGCTTTCTTT. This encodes CSVGTSNTEAFF.

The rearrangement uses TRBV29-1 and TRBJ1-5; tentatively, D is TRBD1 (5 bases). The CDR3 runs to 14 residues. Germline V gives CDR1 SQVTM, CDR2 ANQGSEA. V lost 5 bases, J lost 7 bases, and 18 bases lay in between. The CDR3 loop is CSVRLEDTRQPQHF. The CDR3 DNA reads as TGCAGCGTTCGATTAGAGGACACCAGGCAGCCCCAGCATTTT.

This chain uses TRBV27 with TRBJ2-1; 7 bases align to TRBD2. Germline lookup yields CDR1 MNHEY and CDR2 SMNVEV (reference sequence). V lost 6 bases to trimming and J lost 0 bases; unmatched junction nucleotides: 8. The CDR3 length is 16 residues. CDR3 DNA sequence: TGTGCCAGCAGGGACCCCGCGGGAGCCTCCTACAATGAGCAGTTCTTC. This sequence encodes CASRDPAGASYNEQFF.

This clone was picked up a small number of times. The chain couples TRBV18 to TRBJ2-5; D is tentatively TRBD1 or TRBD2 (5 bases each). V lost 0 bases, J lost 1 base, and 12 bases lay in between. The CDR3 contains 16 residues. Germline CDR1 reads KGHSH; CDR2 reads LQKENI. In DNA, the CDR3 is TGTGCCAGCTCACCACCACAGAGGGGAGTCCAAGAGACCCAGTACTTC. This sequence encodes CASSPPQRGVQETQYF.